These 13 T cell receptor beta chains were all obtained from the same sample, sequenced in a study of T cell responses to AZD1222 COVID-19 vaccine. TCRdb keeps only in-frame clones here, not all; method: immunoSEQ multiplex PCR. The sample consists of about 140,000 clones, 90% of them appearing once. The sample here was peripheral blood, taken 28 days after the second AZD1222 dose. The receptors shown here come from an adult who received the AZD1222 COVID-19 vaccine.

This clone has just one count. This chain connects TRBV19 to TRBJ2-1; weak D call: TRBD1 (5 bases). The CDR3 has 15 amino acids. V dropped 3 bases and J dropped 10 bases, with 19 bases sitting between them. The germline V gene has CDR1 LNHDA and CDR2 SQIVND (reference sequence). CDR3 in amino acids: CASSIPRERVKEQFF. DNA of the CDR3: TGTGCCAGTAGTATCCCCAGGGAAAGGGTGAAAGAGCAGTTCTTC.

This chain joins TRBV19 and TRBJ1-3; D is unresolved. The CDR3 length is 12 residues. The germline V gene encodes CDR1 LNHDA and CDR2 SQIVND (reference sequence). Trimming took 6 bases from V and 2 from J, leaving 5 bases between them. The CDR3 DNA follows: TGTGCCAGTAGGGTGGCTGGAAACACCATATATTTT. Translation: CASRVAGNTIYF. Filled out from reference TRBV19 and TRBJ1-3, the complete variable domain reads DGGITQSPKYLFRKEGQNVTLSCEQNLNHDAMYWYRQDPGQGLRLIYYSQIVNDFQKGDIAEGYSVSREKKESFPLTVTSAQKNPTAFYLCASRVAGNTIYFGEGSWLTVV.

This clone was counted a few times. V gene TRBV3-1 (or the pseudogene TRBV3-2) combines with J gene TRBJ2-1, with D possibly TRBD1 on 6 matching bases. V was clipped by 5 bases and J by 6 bases, with 17 bases between them. CDR3 size: 15 residues. Germline assignment: CDR1 LGHDT and CDR2 YNNKEL (reference sequence). CDR3 coding DNA: TGTGCCAGCAGCGCCTACAGGGTCAGCGGCAATGAGCAGTTCTTC. Its protein product is CASSAYRVSGNEQFF.

In its sample, this clone is medium-sized (0.01 to 0.1%). The chain recombines TRBV10-3 with TRBJ2-2, with D tentatively TRBD2 (6 bases). Between the trimmed V and J ends, which lost 3 bases and 5 bases, there was a span of 10 bases. Germline assignment: CDR1 ENHRY and CDR2 SYGVKD. The CDR3 covers 14 residues. The CDR3 is CAISDPAGTGELFF. The CDR3 region has the DNA TGTGCCATCAGTGACCCCGCGGGGACCGGGGAGCTGTTTTTT.

This chain uses TRBV6-6 with TRBJ2-4; 9 nucleotides align to TRBD1. After removal of 5 bases from V and 3 bases from J, the junction contained 17 bases not matched to a gene. This CDR3 has 19 residues. Per germline, CDR1 MNHNY and CDR2 SVGAGI (reference sequence). In DNA, the CDR3 is TGTGCCAGCAGTCCTGAGGACAGGGGACTTGGTAGAGGCAAAAACATTCAGTACTTC. This sequence encodes CASSPEDRGLGRGKNIQYF.

Only one count was recorded for this clone. V gene TRBV2 combines with J gene TRBJ1-2; possibly TRBD1 for D (6 bases). V was cut by 6 bases and J by 4 bases, with 12 bases left in between. Germline-derived CDR1 and CDR2 are SNHLY and FYNNEI. The CDR3 loop spans 13 amino acids. CDR3 coding DNA: TGTGCCAGCAGGGGACAACAAATCTATGGCTACACCTTC. As protein: CASRGQQIYGYTF. The complete variable domain, with remaining parts taken from reference TRBV2 and TRBJ1-2, reads EPEVTQTPSHQVTQMGQEVILRCVPISNHLYFYWYRQILGQKVEFLVSFYNNEISEKSEIFDDQFSVERPDGSNFTLKIRSTKLEDSAMYFCASRGQQIYGYTFGSGTRLTVV.

This clone has just a few counts. One end of the junction is discordant with germline, which a read error may explain. The chain joins TRBV28 to TRBJ1-1; 7 positions agree with TRBD1. This CDR3 comprises 13 residues. Germline CDR1 and CDR2: MDHEN and SYDVKM. CDR3: CASSLLDRERAFF. The CDR3, as DNA: TGTGCCAGCAGCTTATTAGACAGGGAAAGGGCTTTCTTT.

The J gene is TRBJ2-7, the V gene TRBV7-3; 8 bases are shared with TRBD2. Per the germline V gene, CDR1 is SGHTA and CDR2 is FQGTGA. This CDR3 has 14 residues. Trimming removed 5 bases from V and 2 bases from J; junction bases left unmatched: 5. CDR3 DNA sequence: TGTGCCAGCAGCATTACTAGCGGAACCTACGAGCAGTACTTC. Protein: CASSITSGTYEQYF.

This rearrangement joins TRBV27 to TRBJ1-1; D uncertain. Germline V gives CDR1 MNHEY, CDR2 SMNVEV (reference sequence). The CDR3 consists of 14 residues. Trimming took off 4 bases at V and 3 bases at J, with 12 bases between the two ends. CDR3 sequence: CASSSSRRDTEAFF. The CDR3 bases are TGTGCCAGCAGTTCTAGCCGTCGGGACACTGAAGCTTTCTTT.

The V gene is TRBV4-3, the J gene TRBJ1-4; D uncertain. Germline values: CDR1 LGHNA, CDR2 YSLEER. Trimming stripped 0 bases from V and 2 bases from J, with 13 bases between. CDR3 size: 17 residues. The CDR3 spells CASSQDVGMWTNEKLFF. The CDR3 coding sequence is TGCGCCAGCAGCCAAGATGTAGGGATGTGGACTAATGAAAAACTGTTTTTT.

This clone was recorded only once. The sample holds other DNA sequences that translate to the same CDR3. The chain recombines TRBV9 with TRBJ2-5; D is undetermined. Looked up from germline, CDR1 is SGDLS and CDR2 is YYNGEE. This CDR3 has 13 residues. Trimming stripped 0 bases from V and 5 bases from J, with 8 bases between. CDR3 coding DNA: TGTGCCAGCAGCGTAGGAGGCAGGGAGACCCAGTACTTC. Translating gives CASSVGGRETQYF.

This clone was seen just once. This chain connects TRBV7-3 to TRBJ1-6, with D maybe TRBD1 (5 bases). The CDR3 consists of 15 residues. Germline lookup yields CDR1 SGHTA and CDR2 FQGTGA. V lost 6 bases, J lost 9 bases, and 18 bases lay in between. The chain's CDR3 is CASSLGVGGSSPLHF. The CDR3 coding sequence is TGTGCCAGCAGTCTGGGGGTCGGGGGGAGTTCACCCCTCCACTTT.

V is TRBV19 and J is TRBJ1-5, with 9 bases matching TRBD1. There are 14 residues in the CDR3. Germline lookup yields CDR1 LNHDA and CDR2 SQIVND (reference sequence). J was trimmed by 6 bases and V by 2 bases; bases with no gene match: 2. DNA of the CDR3: TGTGCCAGTAGTATAACAGGGGGCAGTCAGCCCCAGCATTTT. Its protein product is CASSITGGSQPQHF.